The TCR beta chain under discussion was sequenced for a study of T cell repertoires in cytomegalovirus infection. Study information: Public signatures in TCR beta pointed to CMV infection and matching HLA type.

Concerning this clonotype itself: Its cognate antigen is unknown. This may be a read error, as it is one base from a much larger clone. No conserved phenylalanine or tryptophan is present at the end of the CDR3, so a read error is the likely explanation.

Study-level points and caveats: There were HLA-C-restricted CMV-specific TCR beta clonotypes dominating the ex vivo response.

The V and J ends lost 3 bases and 3 bases respectively, with 20 bases between them. CDR3 length: 17 amino acids. TCRdb reprocessed the reads with MiXCR, giving one entry per CDR3 protein. The sample gives 350,000 to 500,000 distinct CDR3 sequences, roughly 30% of which show up once; roughly 13% is in the top ten. This TCR derives from a human donor in good health (CMV status not recorded). Some clones in this sample may be carry-over from other donors' samples. Material for sequencing was PBMCs. The chain couples TRBV12-3 or TRBV12-4 to TRBJ1-1, with a tentative D call TRBD1 (5 bases). CDR3 in DNA: TGTGCCAGCAGTTTCACCAGGGTTGATGTTTCGGACACTGAAGCTTTCCTT. This gives the protein CASSFTRVDVSDTEAFL.